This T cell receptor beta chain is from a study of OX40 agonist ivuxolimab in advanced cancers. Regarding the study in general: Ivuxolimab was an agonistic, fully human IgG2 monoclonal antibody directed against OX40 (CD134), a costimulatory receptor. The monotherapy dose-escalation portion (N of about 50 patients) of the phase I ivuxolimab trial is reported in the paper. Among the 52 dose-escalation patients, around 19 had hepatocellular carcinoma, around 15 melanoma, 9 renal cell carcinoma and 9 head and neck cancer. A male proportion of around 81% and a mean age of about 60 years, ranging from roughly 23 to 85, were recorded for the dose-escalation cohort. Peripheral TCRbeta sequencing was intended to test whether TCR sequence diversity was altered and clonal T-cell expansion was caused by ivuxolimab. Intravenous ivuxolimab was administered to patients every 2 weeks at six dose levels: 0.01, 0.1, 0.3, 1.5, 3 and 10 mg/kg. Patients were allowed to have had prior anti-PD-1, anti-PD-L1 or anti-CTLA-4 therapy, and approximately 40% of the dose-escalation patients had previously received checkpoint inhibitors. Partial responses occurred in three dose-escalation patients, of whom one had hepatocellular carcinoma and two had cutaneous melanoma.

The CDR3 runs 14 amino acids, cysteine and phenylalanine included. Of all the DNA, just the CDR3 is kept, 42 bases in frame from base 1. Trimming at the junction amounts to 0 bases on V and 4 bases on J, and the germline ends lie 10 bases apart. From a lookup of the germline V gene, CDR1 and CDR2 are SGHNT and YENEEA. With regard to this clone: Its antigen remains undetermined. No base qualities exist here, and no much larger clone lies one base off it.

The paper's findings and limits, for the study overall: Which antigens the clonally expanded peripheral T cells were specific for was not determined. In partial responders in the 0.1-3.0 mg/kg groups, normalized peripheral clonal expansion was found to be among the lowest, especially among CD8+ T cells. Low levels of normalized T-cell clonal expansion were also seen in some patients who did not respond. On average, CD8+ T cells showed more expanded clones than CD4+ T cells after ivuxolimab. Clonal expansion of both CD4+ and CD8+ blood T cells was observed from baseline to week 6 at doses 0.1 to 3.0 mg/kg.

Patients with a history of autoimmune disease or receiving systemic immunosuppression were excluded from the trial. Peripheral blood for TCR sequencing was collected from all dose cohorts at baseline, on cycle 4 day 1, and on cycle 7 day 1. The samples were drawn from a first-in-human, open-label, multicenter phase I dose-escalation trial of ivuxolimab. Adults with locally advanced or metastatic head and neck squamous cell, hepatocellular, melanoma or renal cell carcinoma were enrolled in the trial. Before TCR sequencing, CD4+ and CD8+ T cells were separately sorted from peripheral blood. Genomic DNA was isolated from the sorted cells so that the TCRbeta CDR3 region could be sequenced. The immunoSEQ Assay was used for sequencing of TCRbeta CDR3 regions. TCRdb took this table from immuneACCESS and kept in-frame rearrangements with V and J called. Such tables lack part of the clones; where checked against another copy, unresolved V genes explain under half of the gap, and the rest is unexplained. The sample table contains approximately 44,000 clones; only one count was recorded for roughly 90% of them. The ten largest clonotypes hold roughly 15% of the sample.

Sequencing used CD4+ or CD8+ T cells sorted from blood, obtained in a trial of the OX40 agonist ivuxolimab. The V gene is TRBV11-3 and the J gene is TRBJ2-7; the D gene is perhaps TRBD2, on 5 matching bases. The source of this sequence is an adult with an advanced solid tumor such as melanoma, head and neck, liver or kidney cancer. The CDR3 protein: CASSLERRHYEQYF. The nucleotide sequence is TGTGCCAGCAGCTTAGAGAGGAGGCATTACGAGCAGTACTTC.